The 25 T cell receptor beta chains presented below share a single source sample, sequenced in a study of PD-L1 blockade in urothelial cancer. This sample's time point: pretreatment peripheral blood. Sequencing used immunoSEQ multiplex PCR; TCRdb keeps in-frame clones, though not all of them. The table includes under 55,000 clones, around nine tenths detected once. Sequenced here: PBMCs, sampled around atezolizumab (anti-PD-L1) treatment. All receptors come from a donor at least 40 years old with urothelial cancer.

The rearrangement uses TRBV5-5 and TRBJ2-1, with D maybe TRBD2 (6 bases). This CDR3 has 15 amino acids. Germline values: CDR1 SGHKS, CDR2 YYEKEE (reference sequence). Trimming removed 4 bases from V and 0 bases from J, with 11 bases in between. The CDR3 sequence: CASSATGSSYNEQFF. The DNA for the CDR3 is TGTGCCAGCAGCGCAACCGGGAGCTCCTACAATGAGCAGTTCTTC.

The genes are TRBV5-1 and TRBJ1-2, with 8 bases matching TRBD1. Germline V gives CDR1 SGHRS, CDR2 YFSETQ. The CDR3 spans 14 residues. With V trimmed by 4 bases and J by 7 bases, 9 bases remained unmatched. CDR3 in amino acids: CASSPPQGAFGYTF. The CDR3 nucleotides are TGCGCCAGCAGCCCCCCCCAGGGGGCGTTTGGCTACACCTTC.

The gene calls are TRBV4-2 and TRBJ1-2; a weak D match, TRBD1 (6 bases). The CDR3 spans 15 residues. Per germline, CDR1 LGHNA and CDR2 YNFKEQ. Trimming removed 6 bases from V and 1 base from J, with 15 bases in between. The CDR3 bases are TGTGCCAGCAGTAGCAGGGGTTTGCGTAACTATGGCTACACCTTC. Amino acids: CASSSRGLRNYGYTF.

This sequence joins TRBV19 and TRBJ1-1; D unresolved. The CDR3 contains 13 residues. The germline gives CDR1 LNHDA, CDR2 SQIVND (reference sequence). Trimming took 1 base from V and 5 from J, leaving 8 bases between them. Here the CDR3 reads CASSIVEETEAFF. CDR3 DNA sequence: TGTGCCAGTAGTATAGTGGAGGAGACTGAAGCTTTCTTT.

The chain uses TRBV9 and TRBJ2-5; 10 bases fit TRBD2. Germline V CDR1 and CDR2: SGDLS, YYNGEE. Losses at the gene ends were 3 bases for V and 14 bases for J; bases not matched to a gene: 10. This CDR3 is built from 13 residues. CDR3 protein: CASSEAPGLANYF. CDR3 nucleotides: TGTGCCAGCAGCGAGGCCCCGGGACTAGCGAACTACTTC.

This clone was detected a few times. The chain links TRBV5-1 to TRBJ2-5; possibly TRBD2 for D (5 bases). The CDR3 covers 16 residues. CDR1 and CDR2 from the germline V gene are SGHRS and YFSETQ. Trimming left V 7 bases short and J 4 bases short, with 23 bases between. The CDR3 sequence: CASRSRPEARGETQYF. The CDR3 DNA reads TGCGCCAGCCGGTCCCGCCCGGAGGCCCGGGGAGAGACCCAGTACTTC.

This rearrangement joins TRBV4-1 to TRBJ1-1; 7 nucleotides agree with TRBD1. V lost 5 bases to trimming and J lost 1 base; unmatched junction nucleotides: 7. There are 15 residues in the CDR3. In germline, CDR1 is MGHRA, CDR2 YSYEKL. The CDR3 DNA follows: TGCGCCAGCAGCTACAGACAGGGCCGGAACACTGAAGCTTTCTTT. Translating it yields CASSYRQGRNTEAFF.

The CDR3 is CASSLTKGLAGDNEQFF. The CDR3 coding sequence is TGTGCCAGCAGCTTAACAAAGGGACTAGCGGGAGACAATGAGCAGTTCTTC. The chain combines TRBV7-3 with TRBJ2-1, with TRBD2 matching over 14 bases. V gave up 0 bases and J gave up 5 bases; unmatched junction bases: 3. Germline V gene lookup returns CDR1 SGHTA and CDR2 FQGTGA. The CDR3 runs 17 residues.

This rearrangement joins TRBV28 to TRBJ2-1; possible D gene TRBD1, 5 bases. Germline V gene sequence: CDR1 MDHEN, CDR2 SYDVKM. Trimming pared 4 bases from V and 3 bases from J, leaving 7 bases between. CDR3 length: 13 amino acids. The CDR3 loop is CASSSQVYNEQFF. The DNA for the CDR3 is TGTGCCAGCAGTTCACAGGTCTACAATGAGCAGTTCTTC.

V usage is TRBV29-1 and J usage is TRBJ2-7, with TRBD1 as a possible D gene (6 bases). The CDR3 has 14 amino acids. Per the germline V gene, CDR1 is SQVTM and CDR2 is ANQGSEA. V lost 2 bases, J lost 1 base, and 12 bases lay in between. CDR3 sequence (DNA): TGCAGCGTTGAATCTGGGGGCCCTTCCTACGAGCAGTACTTC. Translated: CSVESGGPSYEQYF.

Only one count was recorded for this clone. The J gene is TRBJ2-7, the V gene TRBV7-2, with 8 bases lining up with TRBD2. Germline V gene data show CDR1 as SGHTA and CDR2 as FQGNSA. This CDR3 has 15 amino acids. Trimming took 4 bases from V and 1 from J; bases not matched to a gene: 6. DNA of the CDR3: TGTGCCAGCAGCTCCCCGGGACTAGGGTCCTACGAGCAGTACTTC. Translated, it gives CASSSPGLGSYEQYF.

The J gene is TRBJ1-4, the V gene TRBV27; D unresolved. The CDR3 covers 15 residues. The V and J ends lost 6 bases and 5 bases respectively, with 16 bases between them. The germline CDR1 and CDR2 sequences are MNHEY and SMNVEV (reference sequence). Here the CDR3 reads CASSFGYGENEKLFF. The CDR3 coding sequence is TGTGCCAGCAGCTTCGGTTATGGAGAGAATGAAAAACTGTTTTTT.

This clone was seen once. CDR3 coding DNA: TGTGCCTGGAGCCTGGGACTGAACACCGGGGAGCTGTTTTTT. It yields the protein CAWSLGLNTGELFF. This chain joins TRBV30 and TRBJ2-2; tentatively, D is TRBD2 (6 bases). The germline V gene encodes CDR1 GTSNPN and CDR2 SVGIG (reference sequence). V lost 3 bases and J lost 1, with 9 bases in between. CDR3 length equals 14 residues.

The genes are TRBV11-2 and TRBJ2-4; no reliable D call. Trimming shortened V by 5 bases and J by 7 bases, and 12 bases separated the two germline ends. The CDR3 consists of 13 residues. CDR1 and CDR2 (germline): SGHAT, FQNNGV. In DNA form, the CDR3 reads TGTGCCAGCAGCCCCGGAGTGGCGAACATTCAGTACTTC. Its protein is CASSPGVANIQYF. The full variable domain, its missing parts supplied by reference TRBV11-2 and TRBJ2-4, is EAGVAQSPRYKIIEKRQSVAFWCNPISGHATLYWYQQILGQGPKLLIQFQNNGVVDDSQLPKDRFSAERLKGVDSTLKIQPAKLEDSAVYLCASSPGVANIQYFGAGTRLSVL.

The chain has TRBV27 and TRBJ2-5, with D possibly matching TRBD2 (6 bases). V dropped 2 bases and J dropped 1 base, with 8 bases sitting between them. Germline lookup yields CDR1 MNHEY and CDR2 SMNVEV (reference sequence). The CDR3 sequence is 14 residues long. The CDR3, as DNA: TGTGCCAGCAGTTTACCCGGGAGCCAAGAGACCCAGTACTTC. Protein sequence: CASSLPGSQETQYF.

The rearrangement links TRBV5-1 to TRBJ2-3, with 14 positions matching TRBD2. The CDR3 runs to 17 residues. Germline-derived CDR1 and CDR2 are SGHRS and YFSETQ. After removal of 0 bases from V and 6 bases from J, the junction contained 6 bases not matched to a gene. CDR3 protein: CASSLGLAGGPGDTQYF. The CDR3 DNA reads TGCGCCAGCAGCTTGGGACTAGCGGGAGGGCCGGGGGATACGCAGTATTTT.

This clone was counted between two and nine times. The chain is built from TRBV4-3 and TRBJ2-5, with D perhaps TRBD2 (6 bases). The CDR3 is 15 amino acids. Germline-derived CDR1 and CDR2 are LGHNA and YSLEER. V lost 1 base to trimming and J lost 1 base, with 10 bases between them. CDR3 residues: CASSQGAGPQETQYF. CDR3 coding DNA: TGCGCCAGCAGCCAAGGGGCGGGGCCCCAAGAGACCCAGTACTTC.

CDR3 sequence (DNA): TGTGCCAGCAGCTTAGGGAGCGGGAGTGGGACTGGGGAGCAGTACTTC. It is translated as CASSLGSGSGTGEQYF. V usage is TRBV7-2 and J usage is TRBJ2-7, with 8 bases that match TRBD2. The V gene end was trimmed by 1 base and the J gene end by 7 bases; junction bases not matched to a gene: 12. Germline-derived CDR1 and CDR2 are SGHTA and FQGNSA. This CDR3 has 16 residues.

The V gene is TRBV28, the J gene TRBJ2-5; D might be TRBD1 (5 bases). This CDR3 contains 15 residues. V was trimmed by 3 bases and J by 3 bases, leaving 14 bases between them. CDR1 and CDR2 from the germline V gene are MDHEN and SYDVKM. CDR3 bases: TGTGCCAGCAGTTTTGCCAGGGCCAATAAAGAGACCCAGTACTTC. Its translation is CASSFARANKETQYF.

The genes are TRBV5-4 and TRBJ2-7; 11 bases line up with TRBD2. The CDR3 covers 18 residues. Germline V lookup: CDR1 SGHNT, CDR2 YYREEE (reference sequence). The V and J ends lost 4 bases and 2 bases, in that order; junction bases with no gene match: 14. CDR3 protein: CASSTLPPSGRRAYEQYF. The CDR3 DNA reads as TGTGCCAGCAGCACCTTACCTCCTAGCGGGAGGCGAGCCTACGAGCAGTACTTC.

This chain joins TRBV5-8 and TRBJ2-5; 9 bases line up with TRBD1. V trimming: 4 bases; J trimming: 5 bases; junction bases outside the gene matches: 12. The V gene's germline CDR1 is SGHTS and CDR2 YDEGEE. CDR3 length: 16 amino acids. The CDR3 is CASSPGGTGIAETQYF. Here the CDR3 DNA reads TGTGCCAGCAGCCCCGGGGGGACAGGGATCGCGGAGACCCAGTACTTC.

This rearrangement joins TRBV15 to TRBJ2-5, with D tentatively TRBD2 (6 bases). V shed 4 bases and J shed 10 bases, with 13 bases lying between them. Germline values: CDR1 LNHNV, CDR2 YYDKDF (reference sequence). This CDR3 has 12 residues. The CDR3 loop is CATSMDWGDQYF. For the CDR3, the DNA is TGTGCCACCAGCATGGATTGGGGGGACCAGTACTTC.

The J gene is TRBJ1-1, the V gene TRBV7-8; D gene ambiguous. The V gene lost 3 bases and the J gene lost 4 bases, with 9 bases spanning the gap. The germline V gene has CDR1 SGHVS and CDR2 FQNEAQ. The length of the CDR3 is 13 residues. CDR3 DNA: TGTGCCAGCAGCTTCCCCGGGGTCACTGAAGCTTTCTTT. Encoded protein: CASSFPGVTEAFF.

The genes are TRBV4-3 and TRBJ2-1, with TRBD2 as a possible D gene (7 bases). CDR1 and CDR2 from the germline V gene are LGHNA and YSLEER. This CDR3 has 18 amino acids. The V gene lost 3 bases and the J gene lost 7 bases, with 25 bases spanning the gap. The CDR3 DNA reads as TGCGCCAGCAGCCAGGGGATGGGGGGCGGGAGTCGTCGGAATGAGCAGTTCTTC. Encoded protein: CASSQGMGGGSRRNEQFF.

The V gene is TRBV6-5, the J gene TRBJ2-5, with D possibly matching TRBD2 (6 bases). CDR3 length: 13 residues. Trimming removed 8 bases from V and 5 bases from J, with 15 bases in between. Germline V CDR1 and CDR2: MNHEY, SVGAGI. The CDR3 here is CASSPPGRETQYF. The CDR3 nucleotides are TGTGCCAGCTCGCCCCCTGGGAGGGAGACCCAGTACTTC.